The 7 T cell receptor beta chains below come from one sample, sequenced in a study of blood T cell repertoires in COVID-19. TCRdb's table, derived via immunoSEQ multiplex PCR, lists solely in-frame clones and lacks some. The sample yields about 62,000 clones, 83% seen once. The sequenced sample was peripheral blood. Receptors were obtained from a human donor in a cohort sampled during active COVID-19.

This clone was recorded only once. The chain links TRBV27 to TRBJ1-6; D is possibly TRBD1 (6 bases). CDR1 is MNHEY, CDR2 SMNVEV, per germline (reference sequence). This CDR3 has 17 residues. The V end lost 5 bases, the J end lost 6 bases, and 20 bases lay between the germline ends. The CDR3 DNA is TGTGCCAGCAGTCCCCGGACAGCGAGTTTTTTTAATTCACCCCTCCACTTT. As protein: CASSPRTASFFNSPLHF.

The V gene is TRBV27, the J gene TRBJ1-4; D is unclear. The length of the CDR3 is 13 residues. V shed 8 bases and J shed 11 bases, with 18 bases lying between them. Looked up from germline, CDR1 is MNHEY and CDR2 is SMNVEV (reference sequence). CDR3: CASAIPGRDKLFF. CDR3 in DNA: TGTGCCAGCGCAATTCCCGGGAGAGACAAACTGTTTTTT.

The chain joins TRBV5-1 to TRBJ1-1; 10 bases map to TRBD1. The length of the CDR3 is 16 residues. J lost 6 bases, V lost 0 bases, and 8 bases had no gene match. From germline, CDR1 is SGHRS and CDR2 YFSETQ. In nucleotides, the CDR3 is TGCGCCAGCAGCTTGGCAGGGGGACAGGGGAGGCCTGAAGCTTTCTTT. Translating gives CASSLAGGQGRPEAFF. Complete variable domain (other parts from reference TRBV5-1 and TRBJ1-1): KAGVTQTPRYLIKTRGQQVTLSCSPISGHRSVSWYQQTPGQGLQFLFEYFSETQRNKGNFPGRFSGRQFSNSRSEMNVSTLELGDSALYLCASSLAGGQGRPEAFFGQGTRLTVV.

This chain uses TRBV18 with TRBJ1-1; 8 bases are shared with TRBD1. The CDR3 spans 15 residues. CDR1 and CDR2 (germline): KGHSH, LQKENI. The ends lost 4 bases at V and 5 bases at J; junction bases unmatched: 9. DNA for the CDR3: TGTGCCAGCTCACTCCCAGGGGGCGCGGGGACTGAAGCTTTCTTT. Protein sequence: CASSLPGGAGTEAFF. Full variable domain (outside the CDR3, taken from reference TRBV18 and TRBJ1-1): NAGVMQNPRHLVRRRGQEARLRCSPMKGHSHVYWYRQLPEEGLKFMVYLQKENIIDESGMPKERFSAEFPKEGPSILRIQQVVRGDSAAYFCASSLPGGAGTEAFFGQGTRLTVV.

The V and J genes are TRBV5-4 and TRBJ2-5, with a possible D match to TRBD1 (8 bases). V was shortened by 5 bases and J by 5 bases, with 16 bases between the two germline ends. The CDR3 is made up of 14 amino acids. Germline assignment: CDR1 SGHNT and CDR2 YYREEE (reference sequence). The CDR3 spells CASRQGGSRETQYF. CDR3 DNA sequence: TGTGCCAGCAGACAGGGGGGGTCCCGGGAGACCCAGTACTTC.

This sequence joins TRBV7-9 and TRBJ1-2; 8 bases match TRBD1. Germline CDR1 reads SEHNR; CDR2 reads FQNEAQ (reference sequence). Losses at the gene ends were 0 bases for V and 4 bases for J; bases not matched to a gene: 7. This CDR3 is 16 amino acids long. The CDR3 is CASSLASGTGSYGYTF. CDR3 coding DNA: TGTGCCAGCAGCTTAGCGTCCGGGACAGGTTCCTATGGCTACACCTTC.

In its sample, this clone was seen a few times. This rearrangement joins TRBV5-1 to TRBJ1-5; 9 bases line up with TRBD1. The V and J ends lost 4 bases and 6 bases, in that order; junction bases with no gene match: 5. CDR3 length: 14 amino acids. CDR1 is SGHRS, CDR2 YFSETQ, per germline. The CDR3 DNA sequence: TGCGCCAGCAGCCCGGGACAGGGAAGTCAGCCCCAGCATTTT. Amino acid sequence: CASSPGQGSQPQHF.